These T cell receptor beta chains were read from a single sample in a study of blood T cell repertoires in COVID-19. Measured with immunoSEQ multiplex PCR; TCRdb has only the in-frame clones, and not every one. The table includes about 240,000 clones, about nine tenths detected once. Input material: PBMCs or T cells enriched from blood (not recorded which). The receptors come from a woman aged 25 to 45 with acute COVID-19. Both conserved end residues are part of each CDR3. The D gene is left open where the match is weak. Clone size is given for some rows only: seen once, a few or many times, or a class if the clone is expanded.

clone_size	d_call	v_call	j_call	cdr3_nt	cdr3_aa
once	TRBD1	TRBV4-3	TRBJ1-2	TGCGCCAGCAGCCATGCTTCTACAGGGGTTTCCTATGGCTACACCTTC	CASSHASTGVSYGYTF
.	.	TRBV2	TRBJ1-2	TGTGCCAGCAGTGTAAACAGGGACCGGATCTATGGCTACACCTTC	CASSVNRDRIYGYTF
many	TRBD2	TRBV6-4	TRBJ2-1	TGTGCCAGCAGTGACTCTGCGGGGGGGTACAATGAGCAGTTCTTC	CASSDSAGGYNEQFF
.	TRBD1	TRBV7-8	TRBJ2-5	TGTGCCAGCAGCTTGACAGGGGGCGTGTGGGAGACCCAGTACTTC	CASSLTGGVWETQYF
.	.	TRBV7-8	TRBJ1-5	TGTGCCAGCAGCCAGGGACTCTATAGCAATCAGCCCCAGCATTTT	CASSQGLYSNQPQHF
once	TRBD1	TRBV25-1	TRBJ2-7	TGTGCCAGCAGTTCCCAGGGGGAGACCGACGAGCAGTACTTC	CASSSQGETDEQYF
.	TRBD1	TRBV7-2	TRBJ1-2	TGTGCCAGCAGCACGACAGGGAACTATGGCTACACCTTC	CASSTTGNYGYTF
.	TRBD1	TRBV11-2	TRBJ1-1	TGTGCCAGCAGCCTAGTTCGGAGGGGGCAGAGGGGCACTGAAGCTTTCTTT	CASSLVRRGQRGTEAFF
.	.	TRBV3-1/TRBV3-2	TRBJ1-1	TGTGCCAGCAGCCCTAGGACAGCTTGGGGTGAAGCTTTCTTT	CASSPRTAWGEAFF
.	.	TRBV5-6	TRBJ2-7	TGTGCCAGCAGCTTCGGGATCTACGAGCAGTACTTC	CASSFGIYEQYF
.	TRBD1	TRBV4-3	TRBJ2-5	TGCGCCAGCAGCCAAGACTTGACAGGGGGCTTCGAGACCCAGTACTTC	CASSQDLTGGFETQYF
few	TRBD1	TRBV2	TRBJ1-2	TGTGCCAGCAGGGCAGGACAGGAGTTTGGAGGCTACACCTTC	CASRAGQEFGGYTF
once	.	TRBV2	TRBJ1-1	TGTGCCAGCAGCCCCAGACTTAGGTGGAACACTGAAGCTTTCTTT	CASSPRLRWNTEAFF
.	TRBD1	TRBV7-7	TRBJ2-5	TGTGCTAGCAGCCGAGGACAGGGGCAAGAGACCCAGTACTTC	CASSRGQGQETQYF
.	TRBD1	TRBV9	TRBJ1-5	TGTGCCAGCAGCGTCGGGACAGGGAACGGTCAGCCCCAGCATTTT	CASSVGTGNGQPQHF
.	.	TRBV27	TRBJ2-7	TGTGCCAGCAGTTTAGCCAGGGGTGTTGCATACGAGCAGTACTTC	CASSLARGVAYEQYF
.	.	TRBV10-2	TRBJ1-1	TGCGCCAGCAGCACAGGGAACACTGAAGCTTTCTTT	CASSTGNTEAFF
.	.	TRBV11-1	TRBJ2-7	TGTGCCAGCAGCTTAGGGGGAGCGGACGAGCAGTACTTC	CASSLGGADEQYF
.	.	TRBV5-3	TRBJ1-5	TGTGCCAGAAGCTTGTCGCCTCTTGTCAGGAGGTCCAATCAGCCCCAGCATTTT	CARSLSPLVRRSNQPQHF
once	.	TRBV6-5	TRBJ1-3	TGTGCCAGCAGTTTACTACAGGGTTCTGGAAACACCATATATTTT	CASSLLQGSGNTIYF
once	.	TRBV19	TRBJ1-1	TGTGCCAGTAGACACATGAACACTGAAGCTTTCTTT	CASRHMNTEAFF
.	.	TRBV7-9	TRBJ1-4	TGTGCCAGCAGCTTTAACTCATACGGGGGTGAAAAACTGTTTTTT	CASSFNSYGGEKLFF
.	TRBD2	TRBV7-2	TRBJ2-1	TGTGCCAGTAGGGTGGCGGGGGGTGGCGAGCAGTTCTTC	CASRVAGGGEQFF